The 9 T cell receptor beta chains presented below share a single source sample, sequenced in a study of cytomegalovirus exposure and HLA in healthy donors. 13 Jbeta primers and 60 Vbeta primers were used for the PCR. TCRdb keeps only in-frame clones here, not all; method: immunoSEQ multiplex PCR. The sample comprises 120,000 or so clones, about three quarters of which are singletons, and over 5.5% rests with the top ten. Sequencing was carried out using PBMCs. Every receptor here comes from a woman aged 40 to 50 in good health and CMV-seronegative.

The chain recombines TRBV7-2 with TRBJ2-5; unclear D gene. CDR1 and CDR2 (germline): SGHTA, FQGNSA. Between the trimmed V and J ends, which lost 5 bases and 4 bases, there was a span of 8 bases. The CDR3 totals 12 residues. DNA for the CDR3: TGTGCCAGCAGCCAGACGGGAGAGACCCAGTACTTC. Its translation is CASSQTGETQYF.

This chain uses TRBV2 with TRBJ2-7; 12 bases agree with TRBD2. The V and J ends lost 6 bases and 5 bases, in that order; junction bases with no gene match: 11. Germline V CDR1 and CDR2: SNHLY, FYNNEI. The CDR3 runs 16 residues. CDR3 protein: CASRDHTSGRSHEQYF. CDR3 nucleotide sequence: TGTGCCAGCAGGGATCACACTAGCGGGAGGTCCCACGAGCAGTACTTC.

This chain links TRBV19 with TRBJ1-6, with unresolved D. The germline V gene encodes CDR1 LNHDA and CDR2 SQIVND (reference sequence). V lost 6 bases to trimming and J lost 0 bases, with 12 bases between them. The CDR3 runs to 16 residues. This chain's CDR3 is CASSRGGSSYNSPLHF. For the CDR3, the DNA is TGTGCCAGTAGCCGCGGAGGGAGCTCCTATAATTCACCCCTCCACTTT.

The V and J genes are TRBV6-5 and TRBJ2-2, with 7 bases aligning to TRBD1. The CDR3 has 16 residues. The germline V gene encodes CDR1 MNHEY and CDR2 SVGAGI. V shed 2 bases, J shed 5 bases, and the junction held 8 bases outside the gene matches. CDR3 in DNA: TGTGCCAGCAGTTACCGCGACAGGGCCGGGACCGGGGAGCTGTTTTTT. This translates into CASSYRDRAGTGELFF.

The chain's CDR3 is CSVVGLAPMYNEQFF. As DNA, the CDR3 is TGCAGCGTTGTGGGTCTAGCGCCAATGTACAATGAGCAGTTCTTC. The chain is built from TRBV29-1 and TRBJ2-1, with a possible D match to TRBD2 (6 bases). The CDR3 runs 15 residues. Trimming cost V 4 bases and J 4 bases, with 17 bases left between them. Germline CDR1 and CDR2: SQVTM and ANQGSEA.

The chain combines TRBV7-2 with TRBJ1-6; 7 bases align to TRBD1. V gave up 5 bases and J gave up 9 bases; unmatched junction bases: 10. Germline CDR1 is SGHTA and CDR2 is FQGNSA. The CDR3 covers 15 residues. The CDR3 coding sequence is TGTGCCAGCAGCCAACGACAGGGTGGGGGTTCACCCCTCCACTTT. Translated: CASSQRQGGGSPLHF. The complete variable domain, with remaining parts taken from reference TRBV7-2 and TRBJ1-6, reads GAGVSQSPSNKVTEKGKDVELRCDPISGHTALYWYRQSLGQGLEFLIYFQGNSAPDKSGLPSDRFSAERTGGSVSTLTIQRTQQEDSAVYLCASSQRQGGGSPLHFGNGTRLTVT.

This chain joins TRBV18 and TRBJ2-1; TRBD2 matches at 10 bases. The CDR3 sequence is 18 residues long. V dropped 0 bases and J dropped 6; count of bases not matched to a gene: 11. Germline assignment: CDR1 KGHSH and CDR2 LQKENI. The CDR3 sequence: CASSPPNLAGVRRNEQFF. The CDR3 nucleotides are TGTGCCAGCTCACCACCGAATCTAGCGGGAGTTAGGCGCAATGAGCAGTTCTTC. Variable domain in full (rest from reference TRBV18 and TRBJ2-1): NAGVMQNPRHLVRRRGQEARLRCSPMKGHSHVYWYRQLPEEGLKFMVYLQKENIIDESGMPKERFSAEFPKEGPSILRIQQVVRGDSAAYFCASSPPNLAGVRRNEQFFGPGTRLTVL.

The chain uses TRBV4-3 and TRBJ2-1, with D perhaps matching TRBD2 (6 bases). Germline V lookup: CDR1 LGHNA, CDR2 YSLEER. V lost 1 base to trimming and J lost 8 bases, with 15 bases between them. This CDR3 spans 15 amino acids. The CDR3 sequence is CASSQVYGSTDEQFF. CDR3 sequence (DNA): TGCGCCAGCAGCCAAGTTTACGGGAGTACGGATGAGCAGTTCTTC.

The chain has TRBV2 and TRBJ1-6, with unresolved D. CDR1 is SNHLY and CDR2 is FYNNEI in the germline V gene. Between the trimmed V and J ends, which lost 1 base and 9 bases, there was a span of 7 bases. The CDR3 is 13 residues long. The CDR3 spells CASSEDLASPLHF. CDR3 in DNA: TGTGCCAGCAGTGAAGATTTGGCTTCACCCCTCCACTTT.